One sample yielded the 27 T cell receptor beta chains listed below, sequenced in a study of response to subunit inactivated influenza vaccine. Via MiXCR, TCRdb re-called the RT-PCR reads, giving one row per CDR3 protein. Of about 530,000 distinct CDR3 sequences listed, about an eighth are singletons. Source: PBMCs from blood, taken on the day of vaccination. These receptors were collected from a man aged 45 to 65 who received an inactivated influenza vaccine.

This clonotype occurred a few times. Written as DNA, the CDR3 is TGTGCCAGCAGTCACAGGGGATTTGGTACTGAAGCTTTCTTT. Its protein is CASSHRGFGTEAFF. The gene calls are TRBV12-3 or TRBV12-4 and TRBJ1-1, with 7 bases matching TRBD1. The CDR3 consists of 14 residues. V gave up 5 bases and J gave up 5 bases; unmatched junction bases: 8.

This clonotype was counted between two and nine times. The gene calls are TRBV11-2 and TRBJ2-2; TRBD2 matches 10 bases. CDR1 and CDR2 from the germline V gene are SGHAT and FQNNGV. Germline trimming cut 5 bases from V and 6 bases from J; bases unmatched to any gene: 6. The CDR3 covers 15 residues. The CDR3 DNA sequence: TGTGCCAGCAGCCCCCGAGCGGGAGGGCCCGGGGAGCTGTTTTTT. It specifies CASSPRAGGPGELFF.

This clonotype showed up just a few times. CDR3 residues: CASSQAFGGRQFF. Written as DNA, the CDR3 is TGTGCCAGCAGCCAAGCCTTTGGGGGAAGGCAGTTCTTC. This chain uses TRBV4-2 with TRBJ2-1; D is perhaps TRBD1 or TRBD2 (5 bases each). Germline V gene sequence: CDR1 LGHNA, CDR2 YNFKEQ. CDR3 length: 13 amino acids. Trimming cost V 1 base and J 12 bases, with 13 bases left between them.

The genes are TRBV19 and TRBJ1-5, with TRBD1 matching 8 bases. The CDR3 has 17 residues. Germline V gene data show CDR1 as LNHDA and CDR2 as SQIVND (reference sequence). With 4 bases clipped from V and 2 bases from J, the junction kept 10 bases outside the gene matches. DNA of the CDR3: TGTGCCAGTAGTAGGTTACTCCAGGGGGCCCGCAATCAGCCCCAGCATTTT. This sequence encodes CASSRLLQGARNQPQHF.

This clonotype occurred a few times. The gene calls are TRBV12-3 or TRBV12-4 and TRBJ2-7; D gene unclear. Between the trimmed V and J ends, which lost 3 bases and 4 bases, there was a span of 7 bases. The CDR3 totals 12 residues. For the CDR3, the DNA is TGTGCCAGCAGTTTCGCGGCTTACGAGCAGTACTTC. Residues: CASSFAAYEQYF.

This clonotype was detected many times. One end of the junction varies from germline; a read error may be responsible. The genes are TRBV12-3 or TRBV12-4 and TRBJ1-1, with D possibly TRBD1 on 5 matching bases. This CDR3 has 14 residues. CDR3 region: CASSLADRNTEAFF. CDR3 coding DNA: TGCGCCAGCAGCTTGGCCGACAGAAACACTGAAGCTTTCTTT.

J is TRBJ2-5 and V is TRBV20-1; TRBD2 agrees at 12 bases. The V and J ends lost 6 bases and 4 bases, in that order; junction bases with no gene match: 9. This CDR3 spans 15 amino acids. CDR1 DFQATT and CDR2 SNEGSKA come from the germline V gene (reference sequence). The CDR3 coding sequence is TGCAGTGCGCACGCGACTAGCGGGGGAAGAGAGACCCAGTACTTC. This translates into CSAHATSGGRETQYF.

The chain recombines TRBV7-9 with TRBJ1-2, with a weak D call TRBD1 (5 bases). The CDR3 sequence is 15 residues long. Germline V gene lookup returns CDR1 SEHNR and CDR2 FQNEAQ (reference sequence). The V and J ends lost 4 bases and 0 bases respectively, with 12 bases between them. The CDR3 spells CASSSSDRTNYGYTF. The CDR3 DNA reads as TGTGCCAGCAGCTCATCTGACAGAACTAACTATGGCTACACCTTC.

This clonotype turned up a few times. CDR3: CATSSTPTLNTGELFF. CDR3 sequence (DNA): TGTGCCACCAGCAGCACTCCAACTTTGAACACCGGGGAGCTGTTTTTT. The chain employs TRBV15 and TRBJ2-2, with D uncertain. CDR1 LNHNV and CDR2 YYDKDF come from the germline V gene (reference sequence). The ends were cut back, 3 bases at V and 1 base at J, with 12 bases in the middle. The CDR3 is 16 residues long.

This chain links TRBV4-1 with TRBJ2-7; D not resolved. The CDR3 length is 15 residues. The ends were cut back, 3 bases at V and 2 bases at J, with 14 bases in the middle. Germline V gene lookup returns CDR1 MGHRA and CDR2 YSYEKL. Here the CDR3 reads CASSHRTESPYEQYF. The CDR3 DNA reads TGCGCCAGCAGCCACCGGACGGAGTCTCCCTACGAGCAGTACTTC.

This clonotype was seen at least ten times. V usage is TRBV12-3 or TRBV12-4 and J usage is TRBJ1-6; 7 bases fit TRBD1. The CDR3 extends over 14 amino acids. The V and J ends lost 5 bases and 10 bases, in that order; junction bases with no gene match: 8. The CDR3 nucleotides are TGTGCCAGCAGTCCACAGGGACAGCGATCACCCCTCCACTTT. Translated: CASSPQGQRSPLHF.

This clonotype has at least ten counts. The chain is built from TRBV11-1 and TRBJ2-5; 7 bases are a match to TRBD2. The CDR3 consists of 18 residues. In germline, CDR1 is SGHAT, CDR2 FQDESV (reference sequence). V dropped 5 bases and J dropped 6; count of bases not matched to a gene: 21. CDR3 residues: CASSTLPRGGGALKTQYF. In DNA, the CDR3 is TGTGCCAGCAGCACACTCCCGAGGGGCGGGGGAGCATTGAAGACCCAGTACTTC.

This clonotype was seen at least ten times. The V and J genes are TRBV6-5 and TRBJ1-5; no firm D call. The V end was cut by 6 bases, the J end by 1 base, with 4 bases between. Germline V lookup: CDR1 MNHEY, CDR2 SVGAGI. The CDR3 loop spans 12 amino acids. CDR3 sequence: CASRGSNQPQHF. CDR3 nucleotides: TGTGCCAGCAGGGGAAGCAATCAGCCCCAGCATTTT.

This clonotype occurred a few times. The chain combines TRBV6-1 with TRBJ1-5; the D gene is possibly TRBD1 (5 bases). With 9 bases removed from V and 0 bases from J, the gap between germline ends came to 15 bases. CDR1 is MNHNS and CDR2 is SASEGT in the germline V gene. The CDR3 covers 15 residues. CDR3 sequence reads: CASRMGPYSNQPQHF. As DNA, the CDR3 is TGTGCCAGTAGAATGGGACCTTATAGCAATCAGCCCCAGCATTTT.

The chain links TRBV20-1 to TRBJ2-1; D gene uncertain. The CDR3 loop spans 14 amino acids. Trimming shortened V by 6 bases and J by 0 bases, and 12 bases separated the two germline ends. The germline V gene has CDR1 DFQATT and CDR2 SNEGSKA (reference sequence). The CDR3 reads CSAARPPSYNEQFF. The CDR3 nucleotides read TGCAGTGCCGCTAGGCCACCCTCCTACAATGAGCAGTTCTTC.

This clonotype was counted between two and nine times. The V and J genes are TRBV5-1 and TRBJ2-3; 9 bases are a match to TRBD1. Trimming cost V 2 bases and J 1 base; bases outside gene matches: 8. Germline V gene data show CDR1 as SGHRS and CDR2 as YFSETQ. The CDR3 totals 17 residues. CDR3 DNA sequence: TGCGCCAGCAGCTTAAGTGGACAGGGGCCAGGCACAGATACGCAGTATTTT. This translates into CASSLSGQGPGTDTQYF.

This clonotype has only a few counts. The chain combines TRBV28 with TRBJ2-1; tentative D call: TRBD2 (6 bases). V gave up 1 base and J gave up 6 bases, with 16 bases separating them. Germline V gives CDR1 MDHEN, CDR2 SYDVKM. The CDR3 spans 16 residues. The CDR3 here is CASSLFWRGRLNEQFF. CDR3 nucleotides: TGTGCCAGCAGTTTATTCTGGCGGGGTCGCCTCAATGAGCAGTTCTTC.

This clonotype was seen a few times. V is TRBV6-6 and J is TRBJ2-7; D unresolved. Per the germline V gene, CDR1 is MNHNY and CDR2 is SVGAGI (reference sequence). This CDR3 contains 11 residues. Between the trimmed V and J ends, which lost 6 bases and 3 bases, there was a span of 6 bases. CDR3 bases: TGTGCCAGCAGGTGGGGCTACGAGCAGTACTTC. It yields the protein CASRWGYEQYF.

This clonotype was seen ten or more times. The chain links TRBV7-2 to TRBJ2-1; D could derive from TRBD1 or TRBD2 (5 bases each). The CDR3 length is 12 residues. Germline CDR1 and CDR2: SGHTA and FQGNSA. Trimming took off 7 bases at V and 6 bases at J, with 10 bases between the two ends. CDR3: CASNLGVNEQFF. The CDR3 DNA sequence: TGTGCCAGCAACCTGGGGGTCAATGAGCAGTTCTTC.

This clonotype was seen a handful of times. The rearrangement uses TRBV7-2 and TRBJ2-3; D is unresolved. V dropped 3 bases and J dropped 3 bases, with 13 bases sitting between them. CDR3 length: 15 residues. Germline-derived CDR1 and CDR2 are SGHTA and FQGNSA. The CDR3 nucleotides read TGTGCCAGCAGCTTGTCCCAACCCCGGACAGATACGCAGTATTTT. It encodes CASSLSQPRTDTQYF.

This clonotype appeared a few times. The chain recombines TRBV7-2 with TRBJ2-2, with a weak D call TRBD1 (6 bases). The CDR3 covers 16 residues. Deletions cut 2 bases from V and 6 bases from J, with 16 bases between. The germline V gene has CDR1 SGHTA and CDR2 FQGNSA. In nucleotides, the CDR3 is TGTGCCAGCAGCTTATTGGCAGGGGTGAAGGCCGGGGAGCTGTTTTTT. It yields the protein CASSLLAGVKAGELFF.

The sample holds a few counts of this clonotype. V usage is TRBV6-5 and J usage is TRBJ2-1, with 8 bases fitting TRBD2. V was pared by 6 bases and J by 5 bases, with 12 bases of the junction left unmatched. CDR3 size: 16 residues. Germline V gene data show CDR1 as MNHEY and CDR2 as SVGAGI. This CDR3 reads CASRPTDGGGHNEQFF. DNA of the CDR3: TGTGCCAGCAGACCGACTGACGGGGGGGGGCACAATGAGCAGTTCTTC.

The chain employs TRBV15 and TRBJ1-1, with TRBD1 as a possible D gene (5 bases). Trimming removed 1 base from V and 1 base from J, with 10 bases in between. This CDR3 comprises 15 residues. The germline gives CDR1 LNHNV, CDR2 YYDKDF (reference sequence). CDR3 sequence: CATSRVEGSNTEAFF. CDR3 bases: TGTGCCACCAGCAGAGTGGAGGGGTCGAACACTGAAGCTTTCTTT.

This chain uses TRBV5-1 with TRBJ2-3, with TRBD2 identical over 10 bases. CDR1 and CDR2 from the germline V gene are SGHRS and YFSETQ. This CDR3 contains 16 residues. The V segment lost 3 bases and the J segment 1 base; nucleotides outside the gene matches: 5. The CDR3: CASSWSGGAGTDTQYF. In nucleotides, the CDR3 is TGCGCCAGCAGCTGGAGCGGGGGGGCCGGCACAGATACGCAGTATTTT.

V gene TRBV12-3 or TRBV12-4 combines with J gene TRBJ2-7; unclear D gene. V gave up 5 bases and J gave up 0 bases, with 14 bases separating them. This CDR3 has 15 residues. Here the CDR3 reads CASSEDGYTSYEQYF. The CDR3 DNA sequence: TGTGCCAGCAGTGAGGACGGATACACCTCCTACGAGCAGTACTTC.

This sequence joins TRBV20-1 and TRBJ2-1; TRBD2 matches 9 bases. Germline V gene lookup returns CDR1 DFQATT and CDR2 SNEGSKA (reference sequence). Unmatched junction bases numbered 9, after V lost 3 bases and J lost 3 bases. The CDR3 length is 16 residues. The CDR3 DNA reads TGCAGTGCTAGTGAACAAGCGGGAGGCCACTACAATGAGCAGTTCTTC. Translated: CSASEQAGGHYNEQFF.

The CDR3 reads CASSQDGSGGETQYF. CDR3 nucleotides: TGTGCCAGCAGCCAAGATGGTTCGGGCGGTGAGACCCAGTACTTC. The V and J genes are TRBV4-2 and TRBJ2-5; the D is unclear. The germline gives CDR1 LGHNA, CDR2 YNFKEQ. CDR3 size: 15 residues. Trimming took off 0 bases at V and 5 bases at J, with 13 bases between the two ends.